This T cell receptor (beta chain) was profiled in a study of cytomegalovirus exposure and HLA in healthy donors. In the study overall: The same platform as the approximately 730 first-cohort repertoires was used for the 95 to 150 validation repertoires, a later analysis reported. Study-level points and caveats: Researchers reported that a few CMV-associated chains were confirmed in vitro as CMV antigen-specific. It was found in a later analysis that first-cohort TCR clusters tended to co-occur in the 130 or so validation repertoires. Rare sequences made up most TCRs, while some public TCRs were found in many donors.

To note about this clone: Its antigen is unidentified.

Sequenced by immunoSEQ multiplex PCR; TCRdb stores in-frame clones only, minus some. Found here are 71,000 or so clones, around 95% of them singletons; the top ten hold more than 1.2%. Sequencing was performed on PBMCs. This TCR derives from a man aged 18 to 30 in good health and CMV-seropositive.

In nucleotides, the CDR3 is TGTGCCAGCAGCTTACGCAGGGCTAATGAAAAACTGTTTTTT. Amino acid sequence: CASSLRRANEKLFF. The rearrangement joins TRBV7-2 to TRBJ1-4, with a possible D match to TRBD1 (5 bases). The V end lost 2 bases, the J end lost 3 bases, and 7 bases lay between the germline ends. This CDR3 has 14 residues. CDR1 and CDR2 from the germline V gene are SGHTA and FQGNSA.